The entry below describes one T cell receptor beta chain. The protocol was immunoSEQ multiplex PCR, while the TCRdb copy is restricted to in-frame clones and leaves out a portion. The data show approximately 270,000 clones, about nine tenths seen once. The data originate from a study of blood T cell repertoires in COVID-19. The sample consisted of peripheral blood. The clonotype originates from a woman aged 25-40 years with COVID-19, enrolled during active disease.

For the CDR3, the DNA is TGTGCCAGCAGTAGGTCGGCGGCCGGCTCTGGAAACACCATATATTTT. Protein sequence: CASSRSAAGSGNTIYF. The J gene is TRBJ1-3, the V gene TRBV25-1, with D uncertain. The CDR3 totals 16 residues. V lost 5 bases, J lost 0 bases, and 14 bases lay in between. Germline V gives CDR1 MGHDK, CDR2 SYGVNS.